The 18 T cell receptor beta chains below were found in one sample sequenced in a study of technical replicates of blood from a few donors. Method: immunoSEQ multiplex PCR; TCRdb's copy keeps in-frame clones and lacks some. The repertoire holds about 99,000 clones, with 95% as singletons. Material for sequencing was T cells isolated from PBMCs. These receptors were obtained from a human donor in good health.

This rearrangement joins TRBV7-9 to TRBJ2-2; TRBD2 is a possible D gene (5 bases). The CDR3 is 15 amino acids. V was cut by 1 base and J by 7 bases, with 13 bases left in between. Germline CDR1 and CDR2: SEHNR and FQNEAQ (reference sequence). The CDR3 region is CASSLGYLEDGELFF. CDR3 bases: TGTGCCAGCAGCTTAGGGTATTTGGAGGACGGGGAGCTGTTTTTT.

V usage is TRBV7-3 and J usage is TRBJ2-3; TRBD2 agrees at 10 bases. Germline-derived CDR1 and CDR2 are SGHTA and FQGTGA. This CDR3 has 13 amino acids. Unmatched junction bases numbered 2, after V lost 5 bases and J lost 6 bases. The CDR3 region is CASSERGGDTQYF. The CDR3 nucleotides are TGTGCCAGCAGCGAGCGGGGGGGCGATACGCAGTATTTT.

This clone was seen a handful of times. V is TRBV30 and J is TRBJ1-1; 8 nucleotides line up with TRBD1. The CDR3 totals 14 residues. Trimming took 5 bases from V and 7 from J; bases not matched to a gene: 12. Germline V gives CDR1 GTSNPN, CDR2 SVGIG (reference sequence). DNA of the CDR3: TGTGCCTGGGCGGAAGCCAGGGGGCCAGTTGAAGCTTTCTTT. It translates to CAWAEARGPVEAFF.

In nucleotides, the CDR3 is TGCGCCAGCAGCCCCCGACAGGGAATAGGGTATGGCTACACCTTC. It encodes CASSPRQGIGYGYTF. The gene calls are TRBV5-1 and TRBJ1-2; TRBD1 agrees at 7 bases. The trim removed 4 bases at V and 5 bases at J, leaving 11 bases unmatched. CDR3 length: 15 residues. From germline, CDR1 is SGHRS and CDR2 YFSETQ.

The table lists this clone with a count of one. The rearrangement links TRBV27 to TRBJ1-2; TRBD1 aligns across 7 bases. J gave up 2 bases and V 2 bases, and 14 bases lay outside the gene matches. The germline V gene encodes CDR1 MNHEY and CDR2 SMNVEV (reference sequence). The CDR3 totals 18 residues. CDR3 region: CASSLTLHAETGNYGYTF. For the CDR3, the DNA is TGTGCCAGCAGTTTAACCCTACACGCGGAGACAGGGAACTATGGCTACACCTTC.

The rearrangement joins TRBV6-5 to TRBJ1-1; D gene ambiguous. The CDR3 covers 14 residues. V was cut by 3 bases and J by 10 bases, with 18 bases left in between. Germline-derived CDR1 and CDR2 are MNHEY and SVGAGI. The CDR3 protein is CASSYLHLGGGAFF. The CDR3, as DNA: TGTGCCAGCAGTTATCTCCACTTAGGAGGTGGAGCTTTCTTT.

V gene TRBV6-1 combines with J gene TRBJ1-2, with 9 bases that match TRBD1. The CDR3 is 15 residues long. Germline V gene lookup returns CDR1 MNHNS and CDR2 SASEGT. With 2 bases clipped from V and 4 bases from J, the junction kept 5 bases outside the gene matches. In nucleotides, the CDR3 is TGTGCCAGCAGTGAACTGGGACAGGGTTCCTATGGCTACACCTTC. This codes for CASSELGQGSYGYTF.

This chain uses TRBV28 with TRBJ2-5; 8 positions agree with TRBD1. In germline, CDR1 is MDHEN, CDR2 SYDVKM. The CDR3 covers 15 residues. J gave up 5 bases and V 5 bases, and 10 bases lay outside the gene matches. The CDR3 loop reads CASSPWTGFGETQYF. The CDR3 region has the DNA TGTGCCAGCAGTCCTTGGACAGGGTTTGGGGAGACCCAGTACTTC.

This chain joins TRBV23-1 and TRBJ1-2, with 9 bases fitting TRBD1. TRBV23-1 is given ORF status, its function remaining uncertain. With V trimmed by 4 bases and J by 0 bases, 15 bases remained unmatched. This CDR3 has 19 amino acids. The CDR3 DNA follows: TGCGCCAGCAGTCCTATAAAACGGCGGACAGGGGCGTCTAACTATGGCTACACCTTC. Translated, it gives CASSPIKRRTGASNYGYTF.

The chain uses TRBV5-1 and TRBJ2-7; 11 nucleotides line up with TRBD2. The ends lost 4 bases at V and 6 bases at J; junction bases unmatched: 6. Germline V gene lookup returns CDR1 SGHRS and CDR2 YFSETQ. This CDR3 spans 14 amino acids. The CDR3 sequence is CASSPLLAGAEQYF. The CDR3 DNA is TGCGCCAGCAGCCCCCTACTAGCGGGAGCCGAGCAGTACTTC.

The CDR3 DNA sequence: TGCAGTGCTAGACAGGGGTATGGCTACACCTTC. Protein sequence: CSARQGYGYTF. The chain has TRBV20-1 and TRBJ1-2, with a tentative D call TRBD1 (6 bases). The CDR3 is 11 amino acids. Germline values: CDR1 DFQATT, CDR2 SNEGSKA (reference sequence). V was trimmed by 2 bases and J by 5 bases, leaving 6 bases between them.

CDR3 in DNA: TGTGCCAGCAGTCCCTCGGGACAGGGGGCGCAGAATGAGCAGTTCTTC. Protein sequence: CASSPSGQGAQNEQFF. The J gene is TRBJ2-1, the V gene TRBV27; 12 positions agree with TRBD1. Losses at the gene ends were 5 bases for V and 7 bases for J; bases not matched to a gene: 9. Germline V lookup: CDR1 MNHEY, CDR2 SMNVEV (reference sequence). This CDR3 has 16 amino acids.

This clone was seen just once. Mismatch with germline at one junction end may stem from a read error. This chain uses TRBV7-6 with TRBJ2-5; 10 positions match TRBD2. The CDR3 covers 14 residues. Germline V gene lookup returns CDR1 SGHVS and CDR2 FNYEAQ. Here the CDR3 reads CASRLAGGQETQYF. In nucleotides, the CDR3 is TGTGCCAGCAGATTAGCGGGGGGACAAGAGACCCAGTACTTC.

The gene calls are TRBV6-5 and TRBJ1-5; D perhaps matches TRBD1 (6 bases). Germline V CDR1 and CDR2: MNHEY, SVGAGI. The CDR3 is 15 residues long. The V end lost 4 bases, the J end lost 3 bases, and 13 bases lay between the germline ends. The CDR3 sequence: CASSSGRGYNQPQHF. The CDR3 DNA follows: TGTGCCAGCAGTTCAGGCAGGGGATACAATCAGCCCCAGCATTTT.

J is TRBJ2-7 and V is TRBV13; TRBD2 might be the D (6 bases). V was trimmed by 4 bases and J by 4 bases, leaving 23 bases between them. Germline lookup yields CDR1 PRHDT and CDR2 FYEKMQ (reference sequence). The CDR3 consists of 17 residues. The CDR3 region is CASSSPTSGGLFYEQYF. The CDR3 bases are TGTGCCAGCAGCTCGCCAACCTCCGGGGGACTTTTTTACGAGCAGTACTTC. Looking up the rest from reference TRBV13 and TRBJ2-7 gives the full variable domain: AAGVIQSPRHLIKEKRETATLKCYPIPRHDTVYWYQQGPGQDPQFLISFYEKMQSDKGSIPDRFSAQQFSDYHSELNMSSLELGDSALYFCASSSPTSGGLFYEQYFGPGTRLTVT.

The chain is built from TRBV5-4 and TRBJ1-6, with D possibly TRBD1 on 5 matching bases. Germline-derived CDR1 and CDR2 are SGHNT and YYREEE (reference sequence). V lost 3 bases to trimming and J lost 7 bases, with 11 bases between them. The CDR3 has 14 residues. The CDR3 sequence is CASSWDRGNSPLHF. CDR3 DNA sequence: TGTGCCAGCAGCTGGGACCGGGGGAATTCACCCCTCCACTTT.

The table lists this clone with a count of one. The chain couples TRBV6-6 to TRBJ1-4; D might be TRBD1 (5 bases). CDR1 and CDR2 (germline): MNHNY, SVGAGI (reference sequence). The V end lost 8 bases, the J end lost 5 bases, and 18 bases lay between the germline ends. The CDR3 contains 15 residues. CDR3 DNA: TGTGCCAGCCGAACCTCCCAGGGAACCAATGAAAAACTGTTTTTT. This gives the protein CASRTSQGTNEKLFF.

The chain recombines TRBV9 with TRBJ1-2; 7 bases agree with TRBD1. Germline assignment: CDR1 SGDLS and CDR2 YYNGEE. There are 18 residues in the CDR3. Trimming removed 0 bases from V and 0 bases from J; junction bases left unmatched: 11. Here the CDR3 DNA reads TGTGCCAGCAGCGTAGCTCCCGGGACAGCCCGAGCTAACTATGGCTACACCTTC. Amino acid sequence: CASSVAPGTARANYGYTF.